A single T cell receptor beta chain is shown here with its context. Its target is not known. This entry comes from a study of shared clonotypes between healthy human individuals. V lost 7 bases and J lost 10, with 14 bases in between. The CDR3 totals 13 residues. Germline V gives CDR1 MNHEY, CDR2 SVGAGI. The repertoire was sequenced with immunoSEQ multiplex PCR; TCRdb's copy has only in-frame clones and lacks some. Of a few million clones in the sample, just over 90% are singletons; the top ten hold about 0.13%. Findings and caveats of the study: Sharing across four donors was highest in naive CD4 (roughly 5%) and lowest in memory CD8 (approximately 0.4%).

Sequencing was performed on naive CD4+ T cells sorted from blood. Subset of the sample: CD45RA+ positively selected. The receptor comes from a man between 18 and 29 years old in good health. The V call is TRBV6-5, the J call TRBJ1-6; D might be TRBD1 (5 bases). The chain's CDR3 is CASTPQGGSPLHF. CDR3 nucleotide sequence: TGTGCCAGCACCCCCCAGGGTGGATCACCCCTCCACTTT.